Shown below are 4 T cell receptor beta chains from a single sample sequenced in a study of blood T cell repertoires in COVID-19. The repertoire was sequenced with immunoSEQ multiplex PCR; TCRdb's copy has only in-frame clones and lacks some. This table holds under 150,000 clones, roughly 79% found once. Sequenced material: peripheral blood. The receptors shown here come from a man between 50 and 59 years old with active or convalescent COVID-19.

This clone showed up just a few times. This chain links TRBV29-1 with TRBJ2-2; D uncertain. Trimming removed 3 bases at V and 0 bases at J, with 11 bases between. There are 15 residues in the CDR3. Per the germline V gene, CDR1 is SQVTM and CDR2 is ANQGSEA. The CDR3 DNA follows: TGCAGCGTTGACCTAAGCGCGGCGAACACCGGGGAGCTGTTTTTT. Its translation is CSVDLSAANTGELFF.

V is TRBV9 and J is TRBJ2-7; 8 bases align to TRBD1. This CDR3 is 18 amino acids long. Trimming at V came to 1 base and at J to 3 bases, leaving 15 bases not matched to a gene. Germline V gives CDR1 SGDLS, CDR2 YYNGEE. The CDR3 DNA reads as TGTGCCAGCAGCGTATCGGTATCAAGAACAGGGGGGAGCTACGAGCAGTACTTC. Translating it yields CASSVSVSRTGGSYEQYF. Looking up the rest from reference TRBV9 and TRBJ2-7 gives the full variable domain: DSGVTQTPKHLITATGQRVTLRCSPRSGDLSVYWYQQSLDQGLQFLIQYYNGEERAKGNILERFSAQQFPDLHSELNLSSLELGDSALYFCASSVSVSRTGGSYEQYFGPGTRLTVT.

J is TRBJ2-3 and V is TRBV7-3, with TRBD1 matching over 7 bases. CDR3 length equals 15 residues. V lost 2 bases, J lost 3 bases, and 5 bases stayed unmatched. Germline CDR1 is SGHTA and CDR2 is FQGTGA. CDR3 DNA sequence: TGTGCCAGCAGCTTATTAGGGACAGATACAGATACGCAGTATTTT. Translating gives CASSLLGTDTDTQYF.

This rearrangement joins TRBV24-1 to TRBJ2-1; D perhaps matches TRBD2 (6 bases). V lost 8 bases and J lost 5, with 15 bases in between. Germline CDR1 is KGHDR and CDR2 is SFDVKD. CDR3 length equals 14 residues. The CDR3 spells CATTDSRTNNEQFF. CDR3 DNA: TGTGCCACCACCGATTCTAGGACTAACAATGAGCAGTTCTTC.